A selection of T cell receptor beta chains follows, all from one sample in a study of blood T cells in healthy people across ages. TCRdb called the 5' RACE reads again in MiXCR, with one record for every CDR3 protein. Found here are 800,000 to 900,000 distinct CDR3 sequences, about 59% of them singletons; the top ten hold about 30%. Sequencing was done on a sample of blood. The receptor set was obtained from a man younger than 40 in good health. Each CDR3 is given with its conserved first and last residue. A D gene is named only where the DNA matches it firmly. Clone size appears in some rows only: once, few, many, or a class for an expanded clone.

TGTGCCAGCTCTCACAGGGATAATTCACCCCTCCACTTT | CASSHRDNSPLHF | TRBJ1-6 | TRBV7-9 | NA | few
TGTGCCAGCAGGAGAGGACTAGGGCGGGATGGCGAGCAGTACTTC | CASRRGLGRDGEQYF | TRBJ2-7 | TRBV6-1 | TRBD2 | NA
TGTGCCAGCAGAACAACCGGGACAGGGCCCTACGAGCAGTACTTC | CASRTTGTGPYEQYF | TRBJ2-7 | TRBV12-3/TRBV12-4 | TRBD1 | NA
TGTGCCAGCAGCCAAGAGCAGCAGAGCTCCTACGAGCAGTACTTC | CASSQEQQSSYEQYF | TRBJ2-7 | TRBV4-2 | NA | NA
TGTGCCAGCAGTTTCAACCGGGACAGGGTAAACACCGGGGAGCTGTTTTTT | CASSFNRDRVNTGELFF | TRBJ2-2 | TRBV6-5 | TRBD1 | NA
TGTGCCAGCAGCCAAACGGGAGGCGGCACTGAAGCTTTCTTT | CASSQTGGGTEAFF | TRBJ1-1 | TRBV14 | NA | few
TGTGCCAGCAGTCGGCTCGAGGGTGGTGGCTACACCTTC | CASSRLEGGGYTF | TRBJ1-2 | TRBV12-3/TRBV12-4 | NA | NA
TGTGCCAGCAGTCCACGACAGAACTCCTACGAGCAGTACTTC | CASSPRQNSYEQYF | TRBJ2-7 | TRBV28 | NA | NA
TGTGCCTCACAGGGCTCCTATAATTCACCCCTCCACTTT | CASQGSYNSPLHF | TRBJ1-6 | TRBV12-3/TRBV12-4 | NA | few
TGTGCCTGGGACGCCACCTATAATTCACCCCTCCACTTT | CAWDATYNSPLHF | TRBJ1-6 | TRBV30 | NA | NA
TGCGCCAGCAGCTATGGGACGACCTATGGCTACACCTTC | CASSYGTTYGYTF | TRBJ1-2 | TRBV5-1 | NA | once
TGTGCCAGCAGTCGTATAGGGACCAACAACAATGAGCAGTTCTTC | CASSRIGTNNNEQFF | TRBJ2-1 | TRBV28 | NA | NA
TGCAGTGCCAGGACGGATTCACCCCTCCACTTT | CSARTDSPLHF | TRBJ1-6 | TRBV20-1 | NA | NA
TGTGCCAGCAGCCTCTCAGGGGGCCGGAGGGAGACGCAGTATTTT | CASSLSGGRRETQYF | TRBJ2-3 | TRBV4-2 | TRBD1 | NA
TGTGCCTGGAGTGTAACCACAGATACGCAGTATTTT | CAWSVTTDTQYF | TRBJ2-3 | TRBV30 | NA | NA
TGTGCCAGCAGTTTTGGTGGACAGTTAAGCTCTGGGGCCAACGTCCTGACTTTC | CASSFGGQLSSGANVLTF | TRBJ2-6 | TRBV12-3/TRBV12-4 | NA | NA
TGTGCCAGCAGTCCAGCCGGACTCCTGCAAACGCAGTATTTT | CASSPAGLLQTQYF | TRBJ2-3 | TRBV7-2 | NA | NA
TGTGCCAGCAGCGAGAGCGGGGCTCCCTCCTACGAGCAGTACTTC | CASSESGAPSYEQYF | TRBJ2-7 | TRBV9 | TRBD2 | few
TGCGCCAGCAGCCCCGGGACTAGCGGGGGTCAAGGTGGGAATGAGCAGTTCTTC | CASSPGTSGGQGGNEQFF | TRBJ2-1 | TRBV5-1 | TRBD2 | NA
TGCAGCGTTACATGGGATCAAGAGACCCAGTACTTC | CSVTWDQETQYF | TRBJ2-5 | TRBV29-1 | NA | many
TGCAGTGCTCCCCCCCGTTCGAACTACAATGAGCAGTTCTTC | CSAPPRSNYNEQFF | TRBJ2-1 | TRBV20-1 | NA | once
TGTGCCAGCAGCCGGAGTGAGGGGCGGTCCACTGGAGCTTTCTTT | CASSRSEGRSTGAFF | TRBJ1-1 | TRBV7-9 | NA | NA
TGTGCCAGCATCGGACTAGCGGGGGGGCACGACCAAGAGACCCAGTACTTC | CASIGLAGGHDQETQYF | TRBJ2-5 | TRBV6-1 | TRBD2 | NA
TGTGCCAGCAGCCTACACCGGGACTTTATGGCTGGCACAGATACGCAGTATTTT | CASSLHRDFMAGTDTQYF | TRBJ2-3 | TRBV7-2 | NA | many
TGTGCCAGCAGCTTAGCCGGGGGGGACCATGAGCAGTTCTTC | CASSLAGGDHEQFF | TRBJ2-1 | TRBV7-2 | TRBD2 | NA
TGTGCCACCAGTGATCCGCGTCGGGGGTTCGAGACCCAGTACTTC | CATSDPRRGFETQYF | TRBJ2-5 | TRBV24-1 | NA | NA
TGTGCCAGCAGTTTACTAGCGGGGGGGCAGTACGAGCAGTACTTC | CASSLLAGGQYEQYF | TRBJ2-7 | TRBV12-3/TRBV12-4 | TRBD2 | once
TGTGCCAGCAGGCCCAACCGGGACAGGGGGCCCTACGAGCAGTACTTC | CASRPNRDRGPYEQYF | TRBJ2-7 | TRBV7-2 | TRBD1 | NA
TGCGCCAGCAGCCAACCGGGGGGTTTTAGCTCCTACAATGAGCAGTTCTTC | CASSQPGGFSSYNEQFF | TRBJ2-1 | TRBV4-3 | TRBD2 | NA
TGTGCCAGCAGTTTATTCTTCACAGATACGCAGTATTTT | CASSLFFTDTQYF | TRBJ2-3 | TRBV27 | NA | NA
TGTGCCAGCAGCGCCGGCGGGGGGGTTCCTTCCAATGAGCAGTTCTTC | CASSAGGGVPSNEQFF | TRBJ2-1 | TRBV9 | TRBD2 | NA
TGTGCCATCAGTGAGTCCCGGGACAGGCAAGAGACCCAGTACTTC | CAISESRDRQETQYF | TRBJ2-5 | TRBV10-3 | TRBD1 | NA
TGTGCCAGCAGCAGAACTAGCGGGAGCTCCAGCTCCTACAATGAGCAGTTCTTC | CASSRTSGSSSSYNEQFF | TRBJ2-1 | TRBV7-2 | TRBD2 | NA
TGCAGTGCTAGAGATAGAGGACAGTCCTATAATTCACCCCTCCACTTT | CSARDRGQSYNSPLHF | TRBJ1-6 | TRBV20-1 | NA | few
TGTGCCAGCAGTGAGGGCCTTAGCAATCAGCCCCAGCATTTT | CASSEGLSNQPQHF | TRBJ1-5 | TRBV25-1 | NA | few
TGTGCCTGCAGTTTATCGAGCGGGGTCCTCAATGAGCAGTTCTTC | CACSLSSGVLNEQFF | TRBJ2-1 | TRBV28 | TRBD2 | NA
TGTGCCAGCAGCTTAGGGGGTCTAGCGGGGGCCGAGCAGTACTTC | CASSLGGLAGAEQYF | TRBJ2-7 | TRBV11-2 | TRBD2 | NA
TGTGCCAGCAGTGCTGGGAATGGCAATGAGCAGTTCTTC | CASSAGNGNEQFF | TRBJ2-1 | TRBV25-1 | NA | few
TGTGCCTGGAGGGGAGGACAGTACGAGCAGTACTTC | CAWRGGQYEQYF | TRBJ2-7 | TRBV30 | NA | NA
TGTGCCAGCAGGGAACGGAACACTGAAGCTTTCTTT | CASRERNTEAFF | TRBJ1-1 | TRBV6-5 | NA | NA
TGTGCCAGCAGCCTCAGGACAGGCAGCTCCTACAATGAGCAGTTCTTC | CASSLRTGSSYNEQFF | TRBJ2-1 | TRBV6-6 | TRBD1 | once
TGTGCTAGCAGTGTCGGGGCCGGGCAGAAGACCCAGTACTTC | CASSVGAGQKTQYF | TRBJ2-5 | TRBV6-1 | NA | NA
TGTGCCAGCAGCCCTTCAGGACTAGCGGGGGACGAGCAGTACTTC | CASSPSGLAGDEQYF | TRBJ2-7 | TRBV5-6 | TRBD2 | NA
TGTGCCATCAGTGAGTCCAGGGGCAAGGGGGACACTGAAGCTTTCTTT | CAISESRGKGDTEAFF | TRBJ1-1 | TRBV10-3 | NA | NA
TGTGCCAGCAGCTTAAGAGGGACAGGGGACAATGAGCAGTTCTTC | CASSLRGTGDNEQFF | TRBJ2-1 | TRBV7-3 | TRBD1 | NA
TGTGCCAGCCTCGGCCCCGGGGATGGAAATGAGCAGTTCTTC | CASLGPGDGNEQFF | TRBJ2-1 | TRBV2 | NA | few
TGTGCCAGCAGCTTAAATCCCCGACCGTTCAGTGACGAGCAGTACTTC | CASSLNPRPFSDEQYF | TRBJ2-7 | TRBV7-2 | NA | NA
TGTGCCAGCGGGACTGGCTCCTACGAGCAGTACTTC | CASGTGSYEQYF | TRBJ2-7 | TRBV28 | NA | many
TGTGCCACCAGCAGAGATGCGACAGGGGGGATGTGGGAGACCCAGTACTTC | CATSRDATGGMWETQYF | TRBJ2-5 | TRBV15 | TRBD1 | NA
TGTGCCAGCAGTTCTTCAGGGTACAATGAGCAGTTCTTC | CASSSSGYNEQFF | TRBJ2-1 | TRBV12-3/TRBV12-4 | NA | few
TGTGCCAGCACCCGGGAGGCAGGGACCGGGGAGCTGTTTTTT | CASTREAGTGELFF | TRBJ2-2 | TRBV7-8 | TRBD2 | NA
TGTGCCAGCAGTTTATACCCGGACAGGGCTCCCTACGAGCAGTACTTC | CASSLYPDRAPYEQYF | TRBJ2-7 | TRBV27 | TRBD1 | NA
TGTGCCAGCAGTTACTCGATAGAGACCCAGTACTTC | CASSYSIETQYF | TRBJ2-5 | TRBV6-2/TRBV6-3 | NA | NA
TGTGCCAGCAGCTTCCCTCAATTCGACACGCAGTATTTT | CASSFPQFDTQYF | TRBJ2-3 | TRBV7-9 | NA | NA
TGTGCCATCAGTGCCAAAATGGGACCAACCGAATTCTACGAGCAGTACTTC | CAISAKMGPTEFYEQYF | TRBJ2-7 | TRBV10-3 | NA | NA
TGCGCCAGCAGCCCCGGGACTAGCGGGCCTCTGAGCTCCTACAATGAGCAGTTCTTC | CASSPGTSGPLSSYNEQFF | TRBJ2-1 | TRBV4-3 | TRBD2 | NA
TGCAGTGCACCCGACCACGACAATGAGCAGTTCTTC | CSAPDHDNEQFF | TRBJ2-1 | TRBV20-1 | NA | NA
TGCAGTGCTAGAGATATGAGACACTCCTACGAGCAGTACTTC | CSARDMRHSYEQYF | TRBJ2-7 | TRBV20-1 | NA | NA
TGTGCCATCAGTGGACTGACAGGGGCTAACACTGAAGCTTTCTTT | CAISGLTGANTEAFF | TRBJ1-1 | TRBV10-3 | TRBD1 | NA
TGTGCCAGCAGTTTGTACAGGGCAGGCGAGACCCAGTACTTC | CASSLYRAGETQYF | TRBJ2-5 | TRBV28 | NA | few